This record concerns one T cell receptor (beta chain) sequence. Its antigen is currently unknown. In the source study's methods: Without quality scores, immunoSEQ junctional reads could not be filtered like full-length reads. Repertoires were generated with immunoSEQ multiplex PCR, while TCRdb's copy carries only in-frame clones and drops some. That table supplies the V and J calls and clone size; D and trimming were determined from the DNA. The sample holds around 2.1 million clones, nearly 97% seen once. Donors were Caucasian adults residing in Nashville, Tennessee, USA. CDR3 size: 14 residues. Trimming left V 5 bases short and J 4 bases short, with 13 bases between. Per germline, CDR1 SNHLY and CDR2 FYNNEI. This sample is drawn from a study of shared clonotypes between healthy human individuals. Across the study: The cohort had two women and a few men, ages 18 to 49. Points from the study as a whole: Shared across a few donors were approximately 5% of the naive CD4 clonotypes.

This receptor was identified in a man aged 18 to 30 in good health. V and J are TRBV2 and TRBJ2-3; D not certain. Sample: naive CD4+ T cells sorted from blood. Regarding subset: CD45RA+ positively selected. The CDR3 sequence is CASSPIGLADTQYF. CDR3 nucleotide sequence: TGTGCCAGCAGTCCTATTGGTTTGGCAGATACGCAGTATTTT.